One sample yielded the 9 T cell receptor beta chains listed below, sequenced in a study of human T cells and chemical hapten exposure. Time point denoted: patch test 1, 2 weeks after DPC sensitization. Stated treatment: therapeutic diphenylcyclopropenone sensitization with weekly scalp DPC. TCRdb passed the RACE reads through MiXCR, listing each CDR3 protein once. The sample has around 120,000 distinct CDR3 sequences, roughly 15% seen once; the top ten hold 0.7% to 0.95%. Sample: whole blood, taken in connection with sensitization to the hapten diphenylcyclopropenone (DPC). Receptor source: a man aged 18 to 29 with alopecia areata. Some clones in this sample may be carry-over from other donors' samples.

The CDR3 loop reads CASSRTSGAFQETQYF. The CDR3 nucleotides are TGTGCCAGCAGTCGGACTAGCGGGGCGTTCCAAGAGACCCAGTACTTC. The chain combines TRBV12-3 or TRBV12-4 with TRBJ2-5; 12 positions agree with TRBD2. V lost 5 bases and J lost 1; bases outside the gene matches: 5. The CDR3 totals 16 residues.

This clonotype has only a few counts. The V gene is TRBV5-4, the J gene TRBJ1-1, with TRBD1 identical over 9 bases. The germline V gene encodes CDR1 SGHNT and CDR2 YYREEE (reference sequence). The CDR3 sequence is 13 residues long. V lost 5 bases to trimming and J lost 3 bases; unmatched junction nucleotides: 2. The CDR3 sequence is CASRGQGDTEAFF. CDR3 DNA sequence: TGTGCCAGCAGGGGACAGGGAGACACTGAAGCTTTCTTT.

CDR3 protein: CASSFLRAGTAGNTIYF. The CDR3 nucleotides are TGTGCCAGCAGTTTTCTGCGTGCAGGGACCGCTGGAAACACCATATATTTT. This chain uses TRBV28 with TRBJ1-3; the D gene is possibly TRBD1 (5 bases). The CDR3 is made up of 17 amino acids. The germline V and J ends were trimmed by 3 bases and 2 bases, with 17 bases remaining between them. Germline V CDR1 and CDR2: MDHEN, SYDVKM.

This clonotype was detected a few times. CDR3 bases: TGTGCCAGCAGCGGGACTAGCGGGACTGAAAACATTCAGTACTTC. This encodes CASSGTSGTENIQYF. The genes are TRBV4-2 and TRBJ2-4, with 13 positions matching TRBD2. The CDR3 sequence is 15 residues long. CDR1 is LGHNA and CDR2 is YNFKEQ in the germline V gene. Trimming cost V 5 bases and J 5 bases; bases outside gene matches: 3.

The rearrangement joins TRBV11-2 to TRBJ2-7; 7 nucleotides agree with TRBD1. The CDR3 consists of 13 residues. J gave up 5 bases and V 5 bases, and 6 bases lay outside the gene matches. The germline V gene has CDR1 SGHAT and CDR2 FQNNGV. CDR3 residues: CASSRTGAHEQYF. The CDR3 coding sequence is TGTGCCAGCAGCCGAACAGGGGCCCACGAGCAGTACTTC.

The rearrangement joins TRBV7-2 to TRBJ2-7; unclear D gene. The CDR3 has 16 amino acids. V lost 2 bases to trimming and J lost 4 bases, with 18 bases between them. The germline V gene has CDR1 SGHTA and CDR2 FQGNSA. In DNA, the CDR3 is TGTGCCAGCAGCTTAAGTATGCCAGGATCGCTTTACGAGCAGTACTTC. Its translation: CASSLSMPGSLYEQYF.

The chain combines TRBV4-1 with TRBJ2-2; tentatively, D is TRBD1 (6 bases). The V end was cut by 0 bases, the J end by 3 bases, with 14 bases between. The CDR3 sequence is 17 residues long. Germline assignment: CDR1 MGHRA and CDR2 YSYEKL. The CDR3 DNA sequence: TGCGCCAGCAGCCAAGATAGGCAGGGGCGAGACACCGGGGAGCTGTTTTTT. This encodes CASSQDRQGRDTGELFF.

The V and J genes are TRBV6-2 or TRBV6-3 and TRBJ2-3; D is perhaps TRBD1 or TRBD2 (5 bases each). CDR3 size: 16 residues. V was shortened by 0 bases and J by 5 bases, with 15 bases between the two germline ends. Germline V gene data show CDR1 as MNHEY and CDR2 as SVGEGT. CDR3 nucleotide sequence: TGTGCCAGCAGTTACTCCACAGGCGGGCCCGGAGATACGCAGTATTTT. The encoded protein is CASSYSTGGPGDTQYF.

The table lists this clonotype with a few counts. This chain joins TRBV6-1 and TRBJ2-6; no definite D call. CDR3 length equals 15 residues. Germline V lookup: CDR1 MNHNS, CDR2 SASEGT. With 1 base removed from V and 0 bases from J, the gap between germline ends came to 4 bases. Here the CDR3 reads CASSEGVSGANVLTF. The DNA of the CDR3 is TGTGCCAGCAGTGAAGGGGTCTCTGGGGCCAACGTCCTGACTTTC.